This TCR beta chain is from a study of T cell responses to AZD1222 COVID-19 vaccine. Combined were second doses at about 4 or about 12 weeks. The method was immunoSEQ multiplex PCR; TCRdb's version includes in-frame clones alone and lacks a portion of them. The sample includes around 190,000 clones, more than 85% of them seen just once. Per germline, CDR1 SEHNR and CDR2 FQNEAQ (reference sequence). This CDR3 comprises 13 residues. With 5 bases removed from V and 3 bases from J, the gap between germline ends came to 10 bases. This receptor was taken from an adult who received the AZD1222 COVID-19 vaccine. The rearrangement joins TRBV7-9 to TRBJ1-1; D unresolved. Here the sequenced sample was peripheral blood, taken 28 days after the second AZD1222 dose. The CDR3 loop reads CASSQVIYTEAFF. As DNA, the CDR3 is TGTGCCAGCAGCCAGGTGATTTACACTGAAGCTTTCTTT.